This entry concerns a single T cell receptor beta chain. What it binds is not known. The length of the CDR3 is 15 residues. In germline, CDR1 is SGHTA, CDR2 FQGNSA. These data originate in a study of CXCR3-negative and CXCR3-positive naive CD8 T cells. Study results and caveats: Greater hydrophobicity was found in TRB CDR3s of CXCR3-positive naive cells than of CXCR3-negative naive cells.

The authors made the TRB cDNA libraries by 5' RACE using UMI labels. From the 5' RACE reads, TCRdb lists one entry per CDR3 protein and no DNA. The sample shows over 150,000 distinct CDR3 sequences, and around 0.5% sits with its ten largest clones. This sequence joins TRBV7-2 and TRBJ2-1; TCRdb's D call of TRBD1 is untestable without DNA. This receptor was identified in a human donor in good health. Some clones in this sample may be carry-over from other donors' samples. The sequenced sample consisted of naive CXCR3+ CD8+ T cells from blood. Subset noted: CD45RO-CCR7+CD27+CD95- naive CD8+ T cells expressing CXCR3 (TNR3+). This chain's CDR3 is CASSFGQGIYNEQFF.